Listed below are T cell receptor beta chains from one sample, sequenced in a study of T cell responses to AZD1222 COVID-19 vaccine. Method: immunoSEQ multiplex PCR; TCRdb's copy keeps in-frame clones and lacks some. This repertoire shows 150,000 to 200,000 clones, over 75% found once; its top ten account for about 3%. The starting material was peripheral blood, obtained on day 0 of AZD1222 vaccination. Source of these receptors: an adult in good health. The CDR3 runs from the conserved cysteine through the conserved F or W. Each record gives: V gene, D gene, clone size, J gene, CDR3 DNA, CDR3 protein. D genes are given only for firm matches. The size field is filled for only some rows; it gives once, few, many or a size class.

v_call: TRBV9
d_call: -
clone_size: once
j_call: TRBJ2-7
cdr3_nt: TGTGCCAGCAGCGGCAGGGAGGCCTCCTACGAGCAGTACTTC
cdr3_aa: CASSGREASYEQYF

v_call: TRBV6-6
d_call: -
clone_size: -
j_call: TRBJ2-3
cdr3_nt: TGTGCCAGCAGTTCTGCAGGCTCAGATACGCAGTATTTT
cdr3_aa: CASSSAGSDTQYF

v_call: TRBV5-5
d_call: -
clone_size: few
j_call: TRBJ2-2
cdr3_nt: TGTGCCAGCAGCCCCGCCCCAGGGCACACCGGGGAGCTGTTTTTT
cdr3_aa: CASSPAPGHTGELFF

v_call: TRBV5-6
d_call: -
clone_size: -
j_call: TRBJ2-4
cdr3_nt: TGTGCCAGCAGCCCCGGGCAGGGGAGGGGGATTCAGTACTTC
cdr3_aa: CASSPGQGRGIQYF

v_call: TRBV5-5
d_call: -
clone_size: -
j_call: TRBJ2-7
cdr3_nt: TGTGCCAGCAGCCTAGGAGACACCCCATACTCACCCTACGAGCAGTACTTC
cdr3_aa: CASSLGDTPYSPYEQYF

v_call: TRBV27
d_call: -
clone_size: -
j_call: TRBJ2-7
cdr3_nt: TGTGCCAGCAGTCCCCTGGGAGGGGGGTCCTACGAGCAGTACTTC
cdr3_aa: CASSPLGGGSYEQYF

v_call: TRBV2
d_call: TRBD1
clone_size: -
j_call: TRBJ1-2
cdr3_nt: TGTGCCAGCAGATCGGACAGGGACTATGGCTACACCTTC
cdr3_aa: CASRSDRDYGYTF

v_call: TRBV9
d_call: -
clone_size: -
j_call: TRBJ1-1
cdr3_nt: TGTGCCAGCAGCCAAGGGGATACTGAAGCTTTCTTT
cdr3_aa: CASSQGDTEAFF

v_call: TRBV7-3
d_call: -
clone_size: once
j_call: TRBJ2-3
cdr3_nt: TGTGCCAGCAGCCTTCTCACGTTGGGTAGCGCGGGCACAGATACGCAGTATTTT
cdr3_aa: CASSLLTLGSAGTDTQYF

v_call: TRBV4-3
d_call: -
clone_size: few
j_call: TRBJ1-2
cdr3_nt: TGCGCCAGCAGCCAACAACAGGGTATTCGGCGAGGCTACACCTTC
cdr3_aa: CASSQQQGIRRGYTF

v_call: TRBV6-2/TRBV6-3
d_call: TRBD1
clone_size: -
j_call: TRBJ1-6
cdr3_nt: TGTGCCAGCAGTTCCCATAGGACAGGCGAAAGCTCCTATAATTCACCCCTCCACTTT
cdr3_aa: CASSSHRTGESSYNSPLHF

v_call: TRBV29-1
d_call: -
clone_size: -
j_call: TRBJ1-2
cdr3_nt: TGCAGCGCCCGGGCCCTGTCATCTTATGGCTACACCTTC
cdr3_aa: CSARALSSYGYTF

v_call: TRBV9
d_call: -
clone_size: -
j_call: TRBJ2-1
cdr3_nt: TGTGCCAGCAGCGTTCGCTTGGGGACAAGTGAGCAGTTCTTC
cdr3_aa: CASSVRLGTSEQFF

v_call: TRBV27
d_call: -
clone_size: -
j_call: TRBJ2-5
cdr3_nt: TGTGCCAGCAGTGGGCGGGCCCAAGAGACCCAGTACTTC
cdr3_aa: CASSGRAQETQYF

v_call: TRBV18
d_call: TRBD2
clone_size: -
j_call: TRBJ2-2
cdr3_nt: TGTGCCAGCTCACAAGGACTAGCGGGGAACACCGGGGAGCTGTTTTTT
cdr3_aa: CASSQGLAGNTGELFF

v_call: TRBV6-5
d_call: TRBD1
clone_size: -
j_call: TRBJ1-4
cdr3_nt: TGTGCCAGCAGTTACTCGACAGGGATTGAAAAACTGTTTTTT
cdr3_aa: CASSYSTGIEKLFF

v_call: TRBV2
d_call: -
clone_size: -
j_call: TRBJ2-2
cdr3_nt: TGTGCCAGCAGCTTTTTCTTGGACAGCTGGACCGGGGAGCTGTTTTTT
cdr3_aa: CASSFFLDSWTGELFF

v_call: TRBV5-3
d_call: -
clone_size: -
j_call: TRBJ1-2
cdr3_nt: TGTGCCAGAAGCTTAGCCGAAAAACCCTATGGCTACACCTTC
cdr3_aa: CARSLAEKPYGYTF

v_call: TRBV6-5
d_call: -
clone_size: -
j_call: TRBJ2-7
cdr3_nt: TGTGCCAGCAGTTGGGACCCCCTCGGCGAGCAGTACTTC
cdr3_aa: CASSWDPLGEQYF

v_call: TRBV10-3
d_call: -
clone_size: -
j_call: TRBJ1-3
cdr3_nt: TGTGCCACCATGGACGTAGCCTCTGGAAACACCATATATTTT
cdr3_aa: CATMDVASGNTIYF

v_call: TRBV24-1
d_call: -
clone_size: -
j_call: TRBJ2-3
cdr3_nt: TGTGCCACCAGTGATCCAGGGGGGAATCGTGCAGATACGCAGTATTTT
cdr3_aa: CATSDPGGNRADTQYF

v_call: TRBV10-1
d_call: TRBD1
clone_size: -
j_call: TRBJ2-7
cdr3_nt: TGCGCCAGCACTAAAACCCGGGACAGGGTTTACGAGCAGTACTTC
cdr3_aa: CASTKTRDRVYEQYF

v_call: TRBV6-2/TRBV6-3
d_call: -
clone_size: -
j_call: TRBJ2-1
cdr3_nt: TGTGCCAGCAGTTACCGGCGGACTGAAGGTGAGCAGTTCTTC
cdr3_aa: CASSYRRTEGEQFF

v_call: TRBV24-1
d_call: TRBD1
clone_size: -
j_call: TRBJ2-3
cdr3_nt: TGTGCCACCAGTGACCCGGGACAGGGGGGGGATACGCAGTATTTT
cdr3_aa: CATSDPGQGGDTQYF

v_call: TRBV14
d_call: TRBD1
clone_size: -
j_call: TRBJ1-2
cdr3_nt: TGTGCCAGCAGCCGCGAGGGAAACAGGGGGCGTGTTTATGGCTACACCTTC
cdr3_aa: CASSREGNRGRVYGYTF

v_call: TRBV7-2
d_call: -
clone_size: -
j_call: TRBJ2-7
cdr3_nt: TGTGCCAGCAGCTTAGGGTCCCCCCTGACGGGCTACGAGCAGTACTTC
cdr3_aa: CASSLGSPLTGYEQYF

v_call: TRBV2
d_call: TRBD2
clone_size: -
j_call: TRBJ2-5
cdr3_nt: TGTGCCAGCAGGGGGAGGGGAGAGACCCAGTACTTC
cdr3_aa: CASRGRGETQYF

v_call: TRBV7-2
d_call: TRBD1
clone_size: -
j_call: TRBJ1-2
cdr3_nt: TGTGCCAGCAGCCTCCGGGACAGGGTGAACTATGGCTACACCTTC
cdr3_aa: CASSLRDRVNYGYTF

v_call: TRBV7-8
d_call: -
clone_size: few
j_call: TRBJ1-2
cdr3_nt: TGTGCCAGCAGCTTAATGGAGGGAGGGACCGACTATGGCTACACCTTC
cdr3_aa: CASSLMEGGTDYGYTF

v_call: TRBV7-9
d_call: -
clone_size: -
j_call: TRBJ1-1
cdr3_nt: TGTGCCAGCAGCTTAGGTTTCTTCGGAAATTACACTGAAGCTTTCTTT
cdr3_aa: CASSLGFFGNYTEAFF

v_call: TRBV7-2
d_call: TRBD1
clone_size: -
j_call: TRBJ1-4
cdr3_nt: TGTGCCAGCAGCTTAGGGGACAGGAGGGGGGAAAAACTGTTTTTT
cdr3_aa: CASSLGDRRGEKLFF

v_call: TRBV27
d_call: -
clone_size: -
j_call: TRBJ1-4
cdr3_nt: TGTGCCAGCAGTTTCCGGGGGGAAAAACTGTTTTTT
cdr3_aa: CASSFRGEKLFF

v_call: TRBV7-2
d_call: -
clone_size: -
j_call: TRBJ1-3
cdr3_nt: TGTGCCAGCAGCTCCCCCCAGGACTCTGGAAACACCATATATTTT
cdr3_aa: CASSSPQDSGNTIYF

v_call: TRBV11-2
d_call: TRBD1
clone_size: -
j_call: TRBJ1-1
cdr3_nt: TGTGCCAGCAGCACCGGAGGACAGGGGTTCAGAGCTTTCTTT
cdr3_aa: CASSTGGQGFRAFF

v_call: TRBV4-2
d_call: TRBD1
clone_size: -
j_call: TRBJ2-2
cdr3_nt: TGTGCCAGCAGCCAAGAAGCACAGGGGTACACCGGGGAGCTGTTTTTT
cdr3_aa: CASSQEAQGYTGELFF

v_call: TRBV7-9
d_call: TRBD1
clone_size: -
j_call: TRBJ1-6
cdr3_nt: TGTGCCAGCAGCATCGGGACAGGGACCTATAATTCACCCCTCCACTTT
cdr3_aa: CASSIGTGTYNSPLHF

v_call: TRBV19
d_call: -
clone_size: -
j_call: TRBJ1-1
cdr3_nt: TGTGCCAGTAGCACAGGGATGAACACTGAAGCTTTCTTT
cdr3_aa: CASSTGMNTEAFF

v_call: TRBV2
d_call: -
clone_size: -
j_call: TRBJ2-7
cdr3_nt: TGTACCGACTGTTACGAGCAGTACTTC
cdr3_aa: CTDCYEQYF

v_call: TRBV6-5
d_call: -
clone_size: once
j_call: TRBJ1-3
cdr3_nt: TGTGCCAGCAGTTCCCCCGGGAGTGGAAACACCATATATTTT
cdr3_aa: CASSSPGSGNTIYF

v_call: TRBV27
d_call: -
clone_size: -
j_call: TRBJ2-2
cdr3_nt: TGTGCCAGCAGCTCCGGACTGAACACCGGGGAGCTGTTTTTT
cdr3_aa: CASSSGLNTGELFF

v_call: TRBV27
d_call: TRBD2
clone_size: -
j_call: TRBJ2-1
cdr3_nt: TGTGCCAGCAGTCCACCAGGACTAGCGGGGGCTTACAATGAGCAGTTCTTC
cdr3_aa: CASSPPGLAGAYNEQFF

v_call: TRBV7-6
d_call: TRBD2
clone_size: -
j_call: TRBJ2-3
cdr3_nt: TGTGCCAGCAGCTTAGGTAGCGGGGGGCCCACAGATACGCAGTATTTT
cdr3_aa: CASSLGSGGPTDTQYF

v_call: TRBV4-3
d_call: -
clone_size: -
j_call: TRBJ2-7
cdr3_nt: TGCGCCAGCAGCCAAGGGGCAAAGCAGTACTTC
cdr3_aa: CASSQGAKQYF

v_call: TRBV15
d_call: TRBD2
clone_size: -
j_call: TRBJ2-1
cdr3_nt: TGTGCCACCAGCAGAGAAGTACTAGCGGGGGGGATCTCCTACAATGAGCAGTTCTTC
cdr3_aa: CATSREVLAGGISYNEQFF

v_call: TRBV5-4
d_call: TRBD1
clone_size: -
j_call: TRBJ1-2
cdr3_nt: TGTGCCAGCAGCGAGCGACAGGGGGGAGGCTATGGCTACACCTTC
cdr3_aa: CASSERQGGGYGYTF

v_call: TRBV19
d_call: TRBD1
clone_size: -
j_call: TRBJ1-2
cdr3_nt: TGTGCCAGTAGTAACCCAGACAGGGTTGGGTATGGCTACACCTTC
cdr3_aa: CASSNPDRVGYGYTF

v_call: TRBV2
d_call: TRBD1
clone_size: -
j_call: TRBJ1-2
cdr3_nt: TGTGCCAGCAGTGATCCCGGGACAGCTAACTATGGCTACACCTTC
cdr3_aa: CASSDPGTANYGYTF

v_call: TRBV6-5
d_call: TRBD1
clone_size: -
j_call: TRBJ1-1
cdr3_nt: TGTGCCAGCAGTTACCCCGACAGGGTTGAAGCTTTCTTT
cdr3_aa: CASSYPDRVEAFF

v_call: TRBV7-2
d_call: -
clone_size: -
j_call: TRBJ2-7
cdr3_nt: TGTGCCAGCAGCTTAGTGGGCGGCCACCACTACGAGCAGTACTTC
cdr3_aa: CASSLVGGHHYEQYF

v_call: TRBV19
d_call: TRBD1
clone_size: -
j_call: TRBJ1-4
cdr3_nt: TGTGCCAGTAGCTCCGACAGGGGTGGCGAAAAACTGTTTTTT
cdr3_aa: CASSSDRGGEKLFF